These T cell receptor beta chains were read from a single sample in a study of breast tumors, draining lymph nodes, adjacent tissues. MiXCR was run by TCRdb on the multiplex PCR reads, yielding one entry per CDR3 protein. The repertoire includes roughly 16,000 distinct CDR3 sequences, 60% to 70% of them detected once, and around 21% sits in the top ten. Sample: tumor-adjacent breast tissue. The receptors derive from a female donor with breast cancer. Some clones in this sample may be carry-over from other donors' samples. Both conserved end residues are part of each CDR3. The D gene is left open where the match is weak. Some rows mark clone size as missing; the rest say once, few, many or name a class of expanded clone.

V gene	D gene	J gene	clone size	CDR3 protein	CDR3 DNA
TRBV20-1	NA	TRBJ2-7	NA	CSARRGFEQYF	TGCAGTGCTAGACGCGGTTTCGAGCAGTACTTC
TRBV20-1	TRBD1	TRBJ2-1	medium-sized	CSARVEDYPGQDGWQFF	TGCAGTGCTAGAGTCGAAGATTACCCGGGACAGGATGGGTGGCAGTTCTTC
TRBV6-5	NA	TRBJ1-5	many	CASSHGVGSGQPQHF	TGTGCCAGCAGTCACGGTGTGGGGAGCGGTCAGCCCCAGCATTTT
TRBV12-3/TRBV12-4	TRBD2	TRBJ2-3	NA	CASNFAGLVTDTQYF	TGTGCCAGCAATTTCGCGGGACTAGTAACAGATACGCAGTATTTT
TRBV5-4	NA	TRBJ2-5	NA	CASSLGLETQYF	TGTGCCAGCAGCTTGGGTTTGGAGACCCAGTACTTC
TRBV9	NA	TRBJ2-1	NA	CASSAKAEGSYNEQFF	TGTGCCAGCAGCGCAAAAGCGGAGGGGAGCTACAATGAGCAGTTCTTC
TRBV5-1	TRBD1	TRBJ2-7	many	CASSLGHRDSAYEQYF	TGCGCCAGCAGCTTGGGCCACCGGGACAGCGCCTACGAGCAGTACTTC
TRBV6-5	NA	TRBJ2-1	NA	CASSYSKSTGHSYNEQFF	TGTGCCAGCAGTTACTCGAAATCTACGGGACACTCCTACAATGAGCAGTTCTTC
TRBV20-1	TRBD1	TRBJ2-7	NA	CSARADRDEQYF	TGCAGTGCTAGAGCGGACAGGGACGAGCAGTACTTC
TRBV5-4	TRBD1	TRBJ2-3	NA	CASARQGGEDTQYF	TGCGCCAGCGCCAGACAGGGGGGGGAGGATACGCAGTATTTT
TRBV10-3	TRBD2	TRBJ2-3	NA	CAISWSGSATDTQYF	TGTGCCATCAGTTGGAGCGGGAGTGCCACAGATACGCAGTATTTT
TRBV2	NA	TRBJ2-7	NA	CASIGQDYEQYF	TGTGCCAGCATTGGTCAGGACTACGAGCAGTACTTC
TRBV20-1	TRBD1	TRBJ1-2	NA	CSARDRSYGYTF	TGCAGTGCTAGGGACAGGTCGTATGGCTACACCTTC
TRBV12-3/TRBV12-4	NA	TRBJ2-3	NA	CASSLKAAYTDTQYF	TGTGCCAGCAGCTTAAAGGCAGCCTACACAGATACGCAGTATTTT
TRBV27	NA	TRBJ2-7	many	CASSQHREAYEQYF	TGTGCCAGCAGTCAACACAGGGAAGCCTACGAGCAGTACTTC
TRBV7-9	NA	TRBJ2-7	NA	CASQGRENDEQFF	TGTGCCAGTCAGGGCCGGGAAAATGACGAGCAGTTCTTT
TRBV2	TRBD1	TRBJ2-7	NA	CASRGQGPYEQYF	TGTGCCAGCAGAGGACAGGGCCCCTACGAGCAGTACTTC
TRBV5-1	NA	TRBJ2-3	NA	CASSPAPTDTQYF	TGCGCCAGCAGCCCCGCTCCCACAGATACGCAGTATTTT
TRBV20-1	NA	TRBJ1-6	NA	CSAQATGNNSPLHF	TGCAGTGCTCAGGCGACGGGAAATAATTCACCCCTCCACTTT
TRBV29-1	NA	TRBJ1-4	NA	CSVGRPEYEKLFF	TGCAGCGTTGGCCGCCCAGAATATGAAAAACTGTTTTTT
TRBV5-8	TRBD2	TRBJ2-5	medium-sized	CASSLAGGSETQYF	TGTGCCAGCAGCTTAGCGGGGGGGAGTGAGACCCAGTACTTC
TRBV7-2	NA	TRBJ1-5	NA	CASSLDRVRNQPQHF	TGTGCCAGCAGCTTAGACAGGGTGCGCAATCAGCCCCAGCATTTT
TRBV2	NA	TRBJ2-4	many	CASSSGPVNIQYF	TGTGCCAGCAGTTCCGGACCGGTGAACATTCAGTACTTC
TRBV4-3	NA	TRBJ1-4	NA	CASSTRSGLGEKLFF	TGCGCCAGCAGCACCCGGTCGGGTTTAGGAGAAAAACTGTTTTTT